A selection of T cell receptor beta chains follows, all from one sample in a study of vaccination and CD4 T cells after COVID-19. TCRdb analysed the PCR reads with MiXCR anew, one entry per CDR3 protein. There are approximately 3,100 distinct CDR3 sequences in the sample; less than 65% occur only once, and over 15% lies in the top ten. These receptors have no identified antigens. The sample consisted of CD4+ T cells from blood, cultured in vitro. The receptors were gathered from a human donor who had recovered from COVID-19. CDR3s include the opening cysteine and the closing phenylalanine or tryptophan. The D gene is left open where the match is weak. A clone size is listed for some rows: how often the clone was seen (once, few, many), or a class if it is expanded.

>TRBJ2-2|TRBD1|hyperexpanded|TRBV25-1
CASSDPRTGFTGELFF
TGTGCCAGCAGTGACCCCAGGACAGGCTTCACCGGGGAGCTGTTTTTT
>TRBJ2-7|TRBD2|.|TRBV7-2
CASSFSGQLRVAGGPYEQYF
TGTGCCAGCAGCTTCTCCGGACAGCTTAGGGTAGCGGGGGGCCCCTACGAGCAGTACTTC
>TRBJ1-4|TRBD1|.|TRBV2
CASRDRARGEKLFF
TGTGCCAGCAGAGACAGGGCACGCGGTGAAAAACTGTTTTTT
>TRBJ1-1|.|.|TRBV6-2/TRBV6-3
CASSYRLLRNTEAFF
TGTGCCAGCAGTTACCGCCTATTAAGGAACACTGAAGCTTTCTTT
>TRBJ1-1|TRBD1|few|TRBV27
CASSRRTGDTEAFF
TGTGCCAGCAGCCGCCGGACAGGGGACACTGAAGCTTTCTTT
>TRBJ2-7|TRBD1|.|TRBV20-1
CSARLRQGIYEQYF
TGCAGTGCTAGACTCCGACAGGGGATCTACGAGCAGTACTTC
>TRBJ2-4|TRBD2|medium-sized|TRBV9
CASSALAGGQVIQYF
TGTGCCAGCAGCGCCCTAGCGGGGGGGCAAGTCATTCAGTACTTC
>TRBJ2-5|TRBD1|once|TRBV5-1
CASTPREQGSGTQYF
TGCGCCAGCACCCCGAGGGAACAGGGGTCGGGGACCCAGTACTTC
>TRBJ2-2|TRBD1|few|TRBV6-1
CASSGGQGDAGELFF
TGTGCCAGCAGCGGGGGACAGGGGGACGCCGGGGAGCTGTTTTTT
>TRBJ1-6|.|.|TRBV6-2/TRBV6-3
CASSPGSGNSPLHF
TGTGCCAGCAGCCCAGGCTCAGGGAATTCACCCCTCCACTTT
>TRBJ1-1|.|.|TRBV6-1
CASSDWGRQNTEAFF
TGTGCCAGCAGTGATTGGGGACGGCAGAACACTGAAGCTTTCTTT
>TRBJ1-4|.|.|TRBV10-1
CASSEGGSNEKLFF
TGCGCCAGCAGTGAGGGAGGTTCCAATGAAAAACTGTTTTTT
>TRBJ1-2|.|large|TRBV20-1
CSARGDGNYGYTF
TGCAGTGCTAGAGGGGACGGTAACTATGGCTACACCTTC
>TRBJ1-6|TRBD1|medium-sized|TRBV20-1
CSALDRGNSPLHF
TGCAGTGCTCTGGACAGGGGTAATTCACCCCTCCACTTT
>TRBJ2-2|.|hyperexpanded|TRBV20-1
CSARRAGELFF
TGCAGTGCTAGGCGGGCCGGGGAGCTGTTTTTT
>TRBJ1-1|TRBD1|.|TRBV27
CASSLGQGGTEAFF
TGTGCCAGCAGTTTAGGCCAGGGGGGAACTGAAGCTTTCTTT
>TRBJ1-1|TRBD1|large|TRBV11-3
CASSPTGRVTEAFF
TGTGCCAGCAGCCCGACAGGGCGGGTCACTGAAGCTTTCTTT
>TRBJ2-4|.|medium-sized|TRBV15
CATSRDRSELKNIQYF
TGTGCCACCAGCAGAGATAGGAGCGAATTAAAAAACATTCAGTACTTC
>TRBJ1-2|.|few|TRBV28
CASSLGIIPNYGYTF
TGTGCCAGCAGTTTAGGAATAATACCTAACTATGGCTACACCTTC
>TRBJ1-6|.|.|TRBV5-5
CASSLGQVNSPLHF
TGTGCCAGCAGCTTGGGACAGGTGAATTCACCCCTCCACTTT
>TRBJ1-2|.|few|TRBV28
CASNSVRGGYTF
TGTGCCAGCAACAGCGTAAGGGGTGGCTACACCTTC
>TRBJ2-3|TRBD1|large|TRBV6-1
CASNPSGTGGTDTQYF
TGTGCCAGCAATCCCTCCGGGACAGGGGGCACAGATACGCAGTATTTT
>TRBJ2-3|.|few|TRBV10-1
CASSESPSGDTQYF
TGCGCCAGCAGTGAGTCACCCAGCGGGGATACGCAGTATTTT
>TRBJ2-1|.|medium-sized|TRBV7-8
CASSPDRVGEQFF
TGTGCCAGCAGCCCGGACAGAGTCGGTGAGCAGTTCTTC
>TRBJ1-1|TRBD1|.|TRBV11-3
CASSRTQGGGEAFF
TGTGCCAGCAGCCGGACGCAGGGGGGGGGTGAAGCTTTCTTT
>TRBJ2-7|.|.|TRBV6-1
CASSEGTRSYEQYF
TGTGCCAGCAGTGAAGGGACCAGAAGCTACGAGCAGTACTTC
>TRBJ2-2|TRBD2|large|TRBV20-1
CSARDERERAGELFF
TGCAGTGCTAGAGACGAGCGGGAGCGGGCCGGGGAGCTGTTTTTT
>TRBJ1-2|TRBD1|.|TRBV19
CASSIGQGGSYGYTF
TGTGCCAGTAGTATAGGCCAGGGGGGGAGCTATGGCTACACCTTC
>TRBJ1-6|.|.|TRBV7-9
CASSLTLQNSPLHF
TGTGCCAGCAGCTTGACCCTTCAGAATTCACCCCTCCACTTT
>TRBJ1-5|.|medium-sized|TRBV28
CASRPPYFGGSNQPQHF
TGTGCCAGCAGGCCACCGTATTTCGGGGGAAGCAATCAGCCCCAGCATTTT
>TRBJ2-5|.|.|TRBV5-1
CASRPPERETQYF
TGCGCCAGCCGGCCACCAGAACGAGAGACCCAGTACTTC
>TRBJ2-3|TRBD2|.|TRBV28
CASSSYRLLAGADTQYF
TGTGCCAGCAGTTCGTACAGGTTACTAGCGGGAGCAGATACGCAGTATTTT
>TRBJ1-1|.|once|TRBV12-3/TRBV12-4
CASSFGGLKSEAFF
TGTGCCAGCAGTTTTGGGGGCCTGAAGAGTGAAGCTTTCTTT
>TRBJ1-2|TRBD1|.|TRBV25-1
CASSPRQGGYTF
TGTGCCAGCAGTCCCAGACAGGGAGGTTACACCTTC
>TRBJ1-2|TRBD1|.|TRBV28
CASSSRTGIYGYTF
TGTGCCAGCAGTTCGAGGACAGGGATCTATGGCTACACCTTC
>TRBJ1-5|TRBD1|once|TRBV30
CAAQTGGLNQPQHF
TGTGCCGCCCAAACAGGGGGCCTCAATCAGCCCCAGCATTTT
>TRBJ2-5|.|.|TRBV12-3/TRBV12-4
CASSWGRKETQYF
TGTGCCAGCAGTTGGGGTAGGAAAGAGACCCAGTACTTC
>TRBJ1-2|.|.|TRBV29-1
CSVEDLGSGAWGYTF
TGCAGCGTTGAAGATCTAGGGAGCGGGGCCTGGGGCTACACCTTC
>TRBJ2-2|TRBD2|once|TRBV7-3
CASSFLSGTIPGELFF
TGTGCCAGCAGCTTTCTGAGCGGGACTATTCCCGGGGAGCTGTTTTTT
>TRBJ2-7|TRBD1|.|TRBV12-3/TRBV12-4
CASSPRDRGAYEQYF
TGTGCCAGCAGCCCCCGGGACAGGGGCGCCTACGAGCAGTACTTC